This is a list of T cell receptor beta chains from one sample in a study of blood T cell repertoires in COVID-19. Only in-frame clones appear in the TCRdb table, and some are missing; sequencing was by immunoSEQ multiplex PCR. The sample consists of about 190,000 clones, 90% of them appearing once. The sequencing input was peripheral blood. The receptor set was obtained from a man aged 45-65 years with acute or convalescent COVID-19. CDR3s include the opening cysteine and the closing phenylalanine or tryptophan. A D gene is named only where the DNA matches it firmly. The listing skips clone size in some rows; elsewhere it reads once, few, many or a size class.

j_call,v_call,d_call,clone_size,cdr3_nt,cdr3_aa
TRBJ2-2,TRBV11-2,-,-,TGTGCCAGCAGCTTAGGGCTCACCGGGGAGCTGTTTTTT,CASSLGLTGELFF
TRBJ1-5,TRBV19,-,-,TGTGCCAGTACGAGGTTCAGGCCCCAGCATTTT,CASTRFRPQHF
TRBJ2-6,TRBV19,TRBD2,-,TGTGCCAGTAGTCCCCGGGGAGGGCTCGGGGCCAACGTCCTGACTTTC,CASSPRGGLGANVLTF
TRBJ2-2,TRBV6-5,-,-,TGTGCCAGCTCGGGGTGGACCGGGGAGCTGTTTTTT,CASSGWTGELFF
TRBJ2-7,TRBV9,-,-,TGTGCCAGCAGCGTAGCTTGGCGGGGCTACGAGCAGTACTTC,CASSVAWRGYEQYF
TRBJ2-2,TRBV9,-,-,TGTGCCAGCAGCCACCCCTTGCGGACCGGGGAGCTGTTTTTT,CASSHPLRTGELFF
TRBJ1-5,TRBV21-1,-,-,-,CASSSPVAGGAWSSNQPQHF
TRBJ2-2,TRBV11-3,-,-,TGTGCCAGCAGCCCCGTGGAGGACGGGGAGCTGTTTTTT,CASSPVEDGELFF
TRBJ2-7,TRBV7-2,-,-,TGTGCCAGCAGCTCACATCCTCTCGAGCAGTACTTC,CASSSHPLEQYF
TRBJ1-1,TRBV7-8,TRBD1,-,TGTGCCAGCAGCTTAAGTGTCGGACAGGGGTACGTTCGGGAAGCTTTCTTT,CASSLSVGQGYVREAFF
TRBJ2-5,TRBV24-1,-,-,TGTGCCACCAGTGATTTATCGGGACAAGATGTAGAGACCCAGTACTTC,CATSDLSGQDVETQYF
TRBJ1-5,TRBV6-6,-,-,TGTGCCAGCAGTTACGGGGCGAATCAGCCCCAGCATTTT,CASSYGANQPQHF
TRBJ2-2,TRBV5-1,TRBD2,-,TGCGCCAGCAGGGTTGGGACCAGCGGGGACACCGGGGAGCTGTTTTTT,CASRVGTSGDTGELFF
TRBJ1-1,TRBV7-2,TRBD1,-,TGTGCCAGCAGCACAGGACAGGGTAATGAAGCTTTCTTT,CASSTGQGNEAFF
TRBJ2-4,TRBV7-9,-,-,TGTGCCAGCAGCGGCGACACAAACATTCAGTACTTC,CASSGDTNIQYF
TRBJ1-6,TRBV28,TRBD1,-,TGTGCCAGCAGTTTAGCGGGACAGGGAAGGTCACCCCTCCACTTT,CASSLAGQGRSPLHF
TRBJ2-1,TRBV27,-,once,TGTGCCAGCAGTTTATCACAGCGGAGCTCCTACAATGAGCAGTTCTTC,CASSLSQRSSYNEQFF
TRBJ1-5,TRBV19,-,-,TGTGCCAGTAGTATGTCAGGCTACCAGCCCCAGCATTTT,CASSMSGYQPQHF
TRBJ2-1,TRBV28,-,-,TGTGCCAGCAGCCCCGGACACATCAATGAGCAGTTCTTC,CASSPGHINEQFF
TRBJ2-5,TRBV7-2,TRBD2,-,TGTGCCAGCAGCCTATACCTAGCGGGGGGCCAAGAGACCCAGTACTTC,CASSLYLAGGQETQYF